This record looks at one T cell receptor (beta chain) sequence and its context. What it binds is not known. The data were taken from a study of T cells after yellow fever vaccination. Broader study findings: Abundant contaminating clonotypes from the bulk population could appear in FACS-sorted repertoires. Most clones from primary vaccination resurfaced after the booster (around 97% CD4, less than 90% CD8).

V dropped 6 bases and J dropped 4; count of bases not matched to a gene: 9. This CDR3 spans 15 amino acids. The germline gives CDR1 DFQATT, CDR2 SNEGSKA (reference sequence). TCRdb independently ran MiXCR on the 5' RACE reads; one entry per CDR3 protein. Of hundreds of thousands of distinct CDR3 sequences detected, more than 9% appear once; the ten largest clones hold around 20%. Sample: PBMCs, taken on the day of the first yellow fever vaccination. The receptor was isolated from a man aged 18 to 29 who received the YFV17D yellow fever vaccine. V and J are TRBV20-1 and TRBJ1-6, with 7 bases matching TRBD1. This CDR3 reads CSAPGPGQYNSPLHF. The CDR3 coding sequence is TGCAGTGCGCCAGGACCGGGACAGTATAATTCACCCCTCCACTTT.